Listed below are T cell receptor beta chains from one sample, sequenced in a study of shared clonotypes between healthy human individuals. Some clones are missing from TCRdb's copy, which holds only in-frame ones; the method was immunoSEQ multiplex PCR. The data contain about 980,000 clones, roughly 72% of them seen just once; the ten biggest clones take up around 1.4%. The source material was memory CD4+ T cells sorted from blood. These receptors were obtained from a man younger than 30 in good health. The CDR3 runs from the conserved cysteine through the conserved F or W. A D gene is named only where the DNA matches it firmly. The size field is filled for only some rows; it gives once, few, many or a size class.

TRBV19	NA	TRBJ1-3	TRBD1	CASSMGQGAGNTIYF	TGTGCCAGTAGTATGGGACAGGGAGCTGGAAACACCATATATTTT
TRBV5-4	NA	TRBJ2-2	NA	CASSLGTTYTGELFF	TGTGCCAGCAGCTTGGGGACTACCTACACCGGGGAGCTGTTTTTT
TRBV6-1	NA	TRBJ1-1	NA	CASRQDRFETEAFF	TGTGCCAGCAGGCAAGACAGGTTTGAGACTGAAGCTTTCTTT
TRBV29-1	NA	TRBJ2-5	NA	CSGASGVQETQYF	TGCAGCGGGGCGTCCGGAGTACAAGAGACCCAGTACTTC
TRBV11-2	NA	TRBJ2-7	TRBD2	CASSRTQQGLGGFEQYF	TGTGCCAGCAGCCGAACCCAACAGGGACTAGGGGGATTCGAGCAGTACTTC
TRBV7-8	few	TRBJ2-7	NA	CASSQTTPYEQYF	TGTGCCAGCAGCCAAACGACCCCCTACGAGCAGTACTTC
TRBV6-4	once	TRBJ1-2	NA	CASRKEGDFGGYTF	TGTGCCAGCAGAAAGGAGGGAGATTTCGGTGGCTACACCTTC
TRBV16	NA	TRBJ1-1	NA	CASSQLAGIAEAFF	TGTGCCAGCAGCCAATTGGCAGGGATCGCTGAAGCTTTCTTT
TRBV30	NA	TRBJ2-7	NA	CAWTGGTFYEQYF	TGTGCCTGGACGGGCGGGACCTTCTACGAGCAGTACTTC
TRBV6-5	NA	TRBJ2-5	NA	CASSRFQRRETQYF	TGTGCCAGCAGCAGATTCCAGAGGCGGGAGACCCAGTACTTC
TRBV5-8	NA	TRBJ2-3	TRBD2	CASRVGGTGADTQYF	TGTGCCAGCCGGGTCGGGGGGACGGGAGCAGATACGCAGTATTTT
TRBV15	once	TRBJ1-2	NA	CATSGAGRDYGYTF	TGTGCCACCAGCGGGGCAGGGCGGGACTATGGCTACACCTTC
TRBV6-1	NA	TRBJ2-2	TRBD1	CASTGTGTTGELFF	TGTGCCAGCACCGGGACAGGGACCACCGGGGAGCTGTTTTTT
TRBV10-3	NA	TRBJ1-2	TRBD1	CAISERQGSNYGYTF	TGTGCCATCAGTGAGCGACAGGGTTCCAACTATGGCTACACCTTC
TRBV5-1	NA	TRBJ2-7	NA	CASRTGLGYEQYF	TGCGCCAGCAGGACAGGTCTAGGGTACGAGCAGTACTTC
TRBV7-2	NA	TRBJ2-1	NA	CASSLGTVTYNEQFF	TGTGCCAGCAGCCTGGGGACTGTGACCTACAATGAGCAGTTCTTC
TRBV28	NA	TRBJ1-6	TRBD1	CASSGQDLGSYNSPLHF	TGTGCCAGCAGCGGACAGGACCTCGGATCCTATAATTCACCCCTCCACTTT
TRBV18	NA	TRBJ2-1	TRBD1	CASSPQGAGNEQFF	TGTGCCAGCTCACCTCAGGGGGCAGGGAATGAGCAGTTCTTC
TRBV5-1	NA	TRBJ2-7	NA	CASSLGHADEQYF	TGCGCCAGCAGCCTGGGGCACGCTGACGAGCAGTACTTC
TRBV11-2	few	TRBJ2-3	NA	CASSFKTGGTDTQYF	TGTGCCAGCAGCTTCAAAACGGGAGGCACAGATACGCAGTATTTT
TRBV4-1	NA	TRBJ1-1	NA	CASSQDLGDITFF	TGCGCCAGCAGCCAAGATCTAGGGGACATAACTTTCTTT
TRBV30	NA	TRBJ2-7	NA	CAWSGQPLEQYF	TGTGCCTGGAGTGGACAGCCCCTCGAGCAGTACTTC
TRBV7-2	NA	TRBJ2-2	NA	CASSLQGIIGELFF	TGTGCCAGCAGCTTACAGGGAATAATCGGGGAGCTGTTTTTT
TRBV7-8	NA	TRBJ1-2	NA	CASSLALNNYGYTF	TGTGCCAGCAGCTTAGCTCTCAACAACTATGGCTACACCTTC
TRBV19	few	TRBJ1-1	NA	CASSISRDTEAFF	TGTGCCAGTAGTATCTCCAGGGACACTGAAGCTTTCTTT
TRBV11-2	NA	TRBJ2-2	NA	CASSFGSGTLNTGELFF	TGTGCCAGCAGCTTTGGGTCTGGGACACTAAACACCGGGGAGCTGTTTTTT
TRBV6-1	NA	TRBJ2-2	NA	CASSRGGRTGELFF	TGTGCCAGCAGTCGGGGCGGTCGCACCGGGGAGCTGTTTTTT
TRBV21-1	NA	TRBJ1-3	NA	CASSNRGGPSGNTIYF	TGTGCCAGCAGCAATAGAGGAGGCCCCTCTGGAAACACCATATATTTT
TRBV7-6	NA	TRBJ2-1	NA	CASSLSASGVSEQFF	TGTGCCAGCAGCTTAAGTGCTAGTGGGGTTAGTGAGCAGTTCTTC
TRBV5-1	NA	TRBJ1-1	NA	CASSLGSYEAFF	TGCGCCAGCAGCTTAGGGTCTTATGAAGCTTTCTTT
TRBV7-3	NA	TRBJ2-7	NA	CASSLSGDRYEQYF	TGTGCCAGCAGCTTATCTGGGGATCGTTACGAGCAGTACTTC
TRBV7-2	NA	TRBJ2-5	TRBD1	CASSPDRGSGETQYF	TGTGCCAGCAGCCCAGACAGGGGTTCGGGAGAGACCCAGTACTTC
TRBV5-1	NA	TRBJ2-7	TRBD1	CASSWGQGPIYEQYF	TGCGCCAGCAGCTGGGGACAGGGCCCAATATACGAGCAGTACTTC
TRBV6-1	few	TRBJ2-7	NA	CASSEALRRDVYEQYF	TGTGCCAGCAGTGAAGCGCTTCGGAGGGACGTCTACGAGCAGTACTTC
TRBV2	NA	TRBJ2-1	NA	CARWRGVSYNEQFF	TGTGCCCGATGGAGGGGGGTCTCCTACAATGAGCAGTTCTTC
TRBV27	NA	TRBJ2-3	TRBD2	CASSLSSGGGTDTQYF	TGTGCCAGCAGTTTATCGAGCGGGGGGGGCACAGATACGCAGTATTTT
TRBV7-2	NA	TRBJ1-4	NA	CASSLFPQATPNEKLFF	TGTGCCAGCAGCTTATTCCCTCAGGCCACTCCTAATGAAAAACTGTTTTTT
TRBV10-2	once	TRBJ1-3	NA	CASSEGPGRGNTIYF	TGCGCCAGCAGTGAGGGGCCCGGCCGAGGAAACACCATATATTTT
TRBV7-9	NA	TRBJ1-5	NA	CASSLWGSTPNQPQHF	TGTGCCAGCAGCTTATGGGGGTCAACCCCCAATCAGCCCCAGCATTTT
TRBV5-1	NA	TRBJ2-3	TRBD2	CASSFSGDTDTQYF	TGCGCCAGCAGCTTCAGCGGGGACACAGATACGCAGTATTTT
TRBV11-2	many	TRBJ2-3	NA	CASSFSLIGAVTQYF	TGTGCCAGCAGCTTCTCCTTAATCGGGGCGGTTACGCAGTATTTT
TRBV6-6	NA	TRBJ1-2	TRBD1	CASSPPGGLNGYTF	TGTGCCAGCAGCCCCCCAGGGGGCCTCAATGGCTACACCTTC
TRBV30	NA	TRBJ1-4	TRBD1	CAWSVLLGTGFDEKLFF	TGTGCCTGGAGTGTACTCCTGGGGACAGGATTTGATGAAAAACTGTTTTTT
TRBV28	NA	TRBJ1-1	NA	CASSPPARGGTEAFF	TGTGCCAGCAGTCCCCCGGCCAGGGGAGGCACTGAAGCTTTCTTT
TRBV5-4	NA	TRBJ2-7	TRBD2	CASNPGLDVHEQYF	TGTGCCAGCAACCCGGGACTAGACGTCCACGAGCAGTACTTC